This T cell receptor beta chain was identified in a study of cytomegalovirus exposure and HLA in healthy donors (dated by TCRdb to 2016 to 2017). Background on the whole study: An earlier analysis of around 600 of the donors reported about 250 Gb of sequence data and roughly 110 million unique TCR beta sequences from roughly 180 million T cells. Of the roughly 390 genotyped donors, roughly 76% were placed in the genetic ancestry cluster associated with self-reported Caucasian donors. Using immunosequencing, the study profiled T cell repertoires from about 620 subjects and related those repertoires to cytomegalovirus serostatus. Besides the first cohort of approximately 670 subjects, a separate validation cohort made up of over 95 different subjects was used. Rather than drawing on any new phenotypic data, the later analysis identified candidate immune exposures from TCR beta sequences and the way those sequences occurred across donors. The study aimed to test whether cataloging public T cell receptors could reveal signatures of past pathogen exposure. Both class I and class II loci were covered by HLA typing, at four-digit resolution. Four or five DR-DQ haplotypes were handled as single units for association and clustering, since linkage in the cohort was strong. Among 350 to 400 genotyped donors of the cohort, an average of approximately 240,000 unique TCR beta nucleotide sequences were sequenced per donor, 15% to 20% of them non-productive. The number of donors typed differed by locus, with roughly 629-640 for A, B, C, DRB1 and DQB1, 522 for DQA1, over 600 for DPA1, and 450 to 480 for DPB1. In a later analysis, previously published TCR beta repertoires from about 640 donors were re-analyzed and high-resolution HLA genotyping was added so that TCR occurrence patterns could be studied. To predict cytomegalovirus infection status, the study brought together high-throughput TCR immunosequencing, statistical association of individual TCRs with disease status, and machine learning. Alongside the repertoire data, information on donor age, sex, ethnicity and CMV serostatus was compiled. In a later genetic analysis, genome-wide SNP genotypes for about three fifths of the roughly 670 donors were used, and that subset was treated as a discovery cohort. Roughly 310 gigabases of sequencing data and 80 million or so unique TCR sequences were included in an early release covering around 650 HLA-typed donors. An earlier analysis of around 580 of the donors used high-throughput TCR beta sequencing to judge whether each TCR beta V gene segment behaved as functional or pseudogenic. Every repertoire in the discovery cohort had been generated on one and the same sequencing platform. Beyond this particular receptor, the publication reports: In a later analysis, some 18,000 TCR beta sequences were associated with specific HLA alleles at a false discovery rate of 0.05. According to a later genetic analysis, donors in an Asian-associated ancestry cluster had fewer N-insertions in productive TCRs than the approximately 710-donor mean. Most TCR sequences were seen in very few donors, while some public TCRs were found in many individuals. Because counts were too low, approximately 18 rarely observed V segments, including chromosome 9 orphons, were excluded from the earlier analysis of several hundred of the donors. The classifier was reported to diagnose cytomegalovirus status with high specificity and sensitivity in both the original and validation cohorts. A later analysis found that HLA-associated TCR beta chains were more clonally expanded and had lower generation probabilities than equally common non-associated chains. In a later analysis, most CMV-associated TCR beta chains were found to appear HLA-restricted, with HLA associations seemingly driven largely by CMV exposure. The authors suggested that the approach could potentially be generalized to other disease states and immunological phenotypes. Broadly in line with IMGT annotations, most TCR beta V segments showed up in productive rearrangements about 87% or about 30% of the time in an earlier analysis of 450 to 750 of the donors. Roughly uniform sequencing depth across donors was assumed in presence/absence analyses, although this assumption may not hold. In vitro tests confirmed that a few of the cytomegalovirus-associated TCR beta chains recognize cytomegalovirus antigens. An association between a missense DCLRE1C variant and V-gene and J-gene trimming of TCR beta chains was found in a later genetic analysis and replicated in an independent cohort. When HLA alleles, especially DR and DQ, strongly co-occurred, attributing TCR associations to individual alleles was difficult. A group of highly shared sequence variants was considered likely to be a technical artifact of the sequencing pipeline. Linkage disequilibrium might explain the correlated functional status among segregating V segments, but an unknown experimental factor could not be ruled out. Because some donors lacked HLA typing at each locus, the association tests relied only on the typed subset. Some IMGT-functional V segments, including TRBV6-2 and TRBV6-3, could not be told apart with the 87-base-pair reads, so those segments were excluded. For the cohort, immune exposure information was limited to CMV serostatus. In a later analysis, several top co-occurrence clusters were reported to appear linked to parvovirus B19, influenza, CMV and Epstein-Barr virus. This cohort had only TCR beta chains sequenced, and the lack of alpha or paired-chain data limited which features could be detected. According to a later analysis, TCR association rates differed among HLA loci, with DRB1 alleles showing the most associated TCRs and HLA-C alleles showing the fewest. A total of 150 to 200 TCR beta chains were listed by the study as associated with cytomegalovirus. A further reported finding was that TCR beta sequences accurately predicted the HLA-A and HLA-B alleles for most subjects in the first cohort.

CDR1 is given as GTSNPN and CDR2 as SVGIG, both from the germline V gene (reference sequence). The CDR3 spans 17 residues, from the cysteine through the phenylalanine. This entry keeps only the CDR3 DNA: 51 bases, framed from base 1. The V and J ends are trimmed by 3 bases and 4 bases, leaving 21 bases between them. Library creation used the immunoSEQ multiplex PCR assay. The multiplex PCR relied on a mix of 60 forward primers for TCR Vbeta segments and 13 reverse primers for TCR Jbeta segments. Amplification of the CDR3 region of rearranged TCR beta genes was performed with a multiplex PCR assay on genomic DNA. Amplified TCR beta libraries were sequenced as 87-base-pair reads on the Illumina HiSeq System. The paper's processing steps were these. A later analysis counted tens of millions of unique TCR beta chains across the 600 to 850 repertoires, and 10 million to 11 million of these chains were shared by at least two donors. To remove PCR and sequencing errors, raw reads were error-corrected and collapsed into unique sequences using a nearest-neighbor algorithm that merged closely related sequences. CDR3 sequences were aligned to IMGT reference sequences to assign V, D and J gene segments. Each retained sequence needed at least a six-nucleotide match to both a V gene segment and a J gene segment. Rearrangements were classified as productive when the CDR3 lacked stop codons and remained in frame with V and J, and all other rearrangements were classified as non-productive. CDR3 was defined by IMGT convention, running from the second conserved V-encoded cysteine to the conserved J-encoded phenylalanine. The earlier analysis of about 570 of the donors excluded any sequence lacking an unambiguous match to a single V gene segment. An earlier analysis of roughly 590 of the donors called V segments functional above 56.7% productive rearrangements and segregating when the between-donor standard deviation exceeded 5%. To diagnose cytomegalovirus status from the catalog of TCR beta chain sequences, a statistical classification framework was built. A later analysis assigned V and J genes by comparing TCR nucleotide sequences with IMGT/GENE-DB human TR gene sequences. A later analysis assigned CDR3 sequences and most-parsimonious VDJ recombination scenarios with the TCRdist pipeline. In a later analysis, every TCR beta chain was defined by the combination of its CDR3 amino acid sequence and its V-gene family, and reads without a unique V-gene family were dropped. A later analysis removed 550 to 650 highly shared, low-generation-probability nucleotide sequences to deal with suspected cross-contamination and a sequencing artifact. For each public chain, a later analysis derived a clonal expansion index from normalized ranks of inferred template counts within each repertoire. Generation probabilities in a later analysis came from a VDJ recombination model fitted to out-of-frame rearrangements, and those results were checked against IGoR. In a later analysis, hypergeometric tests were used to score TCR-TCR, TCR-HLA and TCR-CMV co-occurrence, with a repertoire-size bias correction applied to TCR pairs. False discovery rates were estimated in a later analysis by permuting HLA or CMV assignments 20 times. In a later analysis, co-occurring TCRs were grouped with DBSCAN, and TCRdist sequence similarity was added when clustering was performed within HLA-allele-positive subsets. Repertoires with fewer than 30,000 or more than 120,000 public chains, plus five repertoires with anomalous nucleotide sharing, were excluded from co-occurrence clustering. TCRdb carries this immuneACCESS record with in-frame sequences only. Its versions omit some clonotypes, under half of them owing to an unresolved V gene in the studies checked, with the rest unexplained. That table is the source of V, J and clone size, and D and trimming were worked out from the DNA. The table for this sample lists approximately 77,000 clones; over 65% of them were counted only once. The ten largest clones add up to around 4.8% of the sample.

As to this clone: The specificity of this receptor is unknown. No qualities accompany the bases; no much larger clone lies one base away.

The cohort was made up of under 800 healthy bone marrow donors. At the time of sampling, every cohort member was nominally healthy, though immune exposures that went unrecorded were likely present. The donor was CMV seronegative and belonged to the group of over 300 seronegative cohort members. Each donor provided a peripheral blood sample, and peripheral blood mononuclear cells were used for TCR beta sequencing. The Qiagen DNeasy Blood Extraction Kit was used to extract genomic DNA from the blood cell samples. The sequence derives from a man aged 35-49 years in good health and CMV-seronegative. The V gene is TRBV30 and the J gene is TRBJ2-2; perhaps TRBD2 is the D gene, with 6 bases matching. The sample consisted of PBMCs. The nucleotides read TGTGCCTGGAGGATGGGGACCGGGACTCCGGCCACCGGGGAGCTGTTTTTT. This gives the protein CAWRMGTGTPATGELFF.